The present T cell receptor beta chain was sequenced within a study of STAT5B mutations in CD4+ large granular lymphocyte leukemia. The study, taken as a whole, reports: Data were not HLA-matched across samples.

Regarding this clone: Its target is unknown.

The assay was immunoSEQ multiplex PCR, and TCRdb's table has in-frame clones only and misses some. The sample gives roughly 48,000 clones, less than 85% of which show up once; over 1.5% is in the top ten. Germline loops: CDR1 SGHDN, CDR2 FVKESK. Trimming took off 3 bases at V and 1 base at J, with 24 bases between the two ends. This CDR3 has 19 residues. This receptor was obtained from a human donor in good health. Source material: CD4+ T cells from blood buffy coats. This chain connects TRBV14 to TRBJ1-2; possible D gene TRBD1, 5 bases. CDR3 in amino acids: CASSQAGPGERGFNYGYTF. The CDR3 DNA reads TGTGCCAGCAGCCAGGCGGGTCCGGGGGAAAGGGGATTTAACTATGGCTACACCTTC.